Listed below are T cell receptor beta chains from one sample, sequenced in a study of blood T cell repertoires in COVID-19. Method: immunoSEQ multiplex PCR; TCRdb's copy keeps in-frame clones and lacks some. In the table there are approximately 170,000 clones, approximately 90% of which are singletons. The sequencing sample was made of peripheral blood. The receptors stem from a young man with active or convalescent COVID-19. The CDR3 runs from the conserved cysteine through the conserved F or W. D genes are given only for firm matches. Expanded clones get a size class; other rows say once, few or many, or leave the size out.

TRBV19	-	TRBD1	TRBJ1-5	CASRKGGLLNQPQHF	TGTGCCAGTAGGAAAGGGGGCCTATTGAATCAGCCCCAGCATTTT
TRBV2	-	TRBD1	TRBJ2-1	CASSGDRDNEQFF	TGTGCCAGCAGTGGCGACAGGGACAATGAGCAGTTCTTC
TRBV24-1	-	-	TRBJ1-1	CATSTSTVSEAFF	TGTGCCACCAGTACAAGCACAGTCTCTGAAGCTTTCTTT
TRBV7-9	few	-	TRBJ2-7	CASSLGAAISTLGRYEQYF	TGTGCCAGCAGCTTAGGAGCCGCCATCTCGACCTTGGGCCGATACGAGCAGTACTTC
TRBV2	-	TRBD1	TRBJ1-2	CARDPTGVYGYTF	TGTGCCAGGGACCCAACAGGGGTATACGGCTACACCTTC
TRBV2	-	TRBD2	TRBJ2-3	CASSASGGTDTQYF	TGTGCCAGCAGTGCTAGCGGGGGCACAGATACGCAGTATTTT
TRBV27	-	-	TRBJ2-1	CASSTKRGGPYNEQFF	TGTGCCAGCAGCACCAAACGAGGGGGACCCTACAATGAGCAGTTCTTC
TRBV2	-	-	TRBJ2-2	CASSEVGELFF	TGTGCCAGCAGTGAGGTGGGCGAGCTGTTTTTT
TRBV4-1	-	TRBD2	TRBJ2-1	CASSQTSGQFF	TGCGCCAGCAGCCAAACTAGCGGCCAGTTCTTC
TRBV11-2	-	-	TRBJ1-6	CASSPGSQSPLHF	TGTGCCAGCAGCCCCGGGAGCCAATCACCCCTCCACTTT
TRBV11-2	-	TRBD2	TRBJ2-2	CASSLWTSGYGTGELFF	TGTGCCAGCAGCCTTTGGACTAGCGGGTACGGCACCGGGGAGCTGTTTTTT
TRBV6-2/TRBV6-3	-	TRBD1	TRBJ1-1	CASSYSPDRVSPNTEAFF	TGTGCCAGCAGTTACTCCCCGGACAGGGTGTCCCCGAACACTGAAGCTTTCTTT